The 21 T cell receptor beta chains listed next were all sequenced from one sample in a study of blood T cell repertoires in COVID-19. Sequenced by immunoSEQ multiplex PCR; TCRdb stores in-frame clones only, minus some. The sample shows 150,000 or so clones, roughly 86% of them seen only once. Sample: peripheral blood. The receptor set was obtained from a man aged 18 to 30 with acute or convalescent COVID-19.

V usage is TRBV30 and J usage is TRBJ1-4, with D unresolved. Germline V gene data show CDR1 as GTSNPN and CDR2 as SVGIG (reference sequence). The ends were cut back, 0 bases at V and 3 bases at J, with 8 bases in the middle. The CDR3 is 14 amino acids. CDR3 in DNA: TGTGCCTGGAGTGTACTTAGAGCTAATGAAAAACTGTTTTTT. Translated: CAWSVLRANEKLFF.

V usage is TRBV7-9 and J usage is TRBJ2-5; 7 positions agree with TRBD1. The V gene's germline CDR1 is SEHNR and CDR2 FQNEAQ (reference sequence). The trim removed 3 bases at V and 5 bases at J, leaving 6 bases unmatched. The CDR3 length is 14 residues. For the CDR3, the DNA is TGTGCCAGCAGCTTGAGCACAGGGGAGGAGACCCAGTACTTC. This sequence encodes CASSLSTGEETQYF.

This chain joins TRBV27 and TRBJ1-5, with D possibly being TRBD1 (6 bases). The CDR3 is made up of 13 amino acids. The germline V gene has CDR1 MNHEY and CDR2 SMNVEV (reference sequence). V lost 3 bases to trimming and J lost 4 bases, with 7 bases between them. This CDR3 reads CASSFGQNQPQHF. The DNA for the CDR3 is TGTGCCAGCAGTTTTGGACAGAATCAGCCCCAGCATTTT.

The chain combines TRBV2 with TRBJ2-3, with a tentative D call TRBD2 (5 bases). Germline values: CDR1 SNHLY, CDR2 FYNNEI. Trimming stripped 3 bases from V and 3 bases from J, with 13 bases between. The CDR3 has 15 residues. The CDR3 sequence: CASSEAPRRTDTQYF. The CDR3 nucleotides read TGTGCCAGCAGTGAGGCCCCTAGGAGGACAGATACGCAGTATTTT.

This clone showed up just once. V gene TRBV5-1 combines with J gene TRBJ2-3; D might be TRBD2 (7 bases). The CDR3 has 17 residues. Deletions cut 4 bases from V and 3 bases from J, with 21 bases between. Germline CDR1 SGHRS, CDR2 YFSETQ. The CDR3, as DNA: TGCGCCAGCAGCCGAATAGGGGGTAGCGGGTTAACAGATACGCAGTATTTT. Its protein is CASSRIGGSGLTDTQYF.

The CDR3 DNA reads as TGCGCCAGCAGCGAAGGACAGGGGGTTTCGTATGGCTACACCTTC. Protein: CASSEGQGVSYGYTF. V usage is TRBV10-2 and J usage is TRBJ1-2; 10 nucleotides match TRBD1. Trimming cost V 6 bases and J 5 bases; bases outside gene matches: 9. Looked up from germline, CDR1 is WSHSY and CDR2 is SAAADI. The CDR3 covers 15 residues.

In its sample, this clone was seen once. The V gene is TRBV5-4, the J gene TRBJ2-3, with 12 bases aligning to TRBD2. V lost 3 bases to trimming and J lost 0 bases; unmatched junction nucleotides: 5. Per the germline V gene, CDR1 is SGHNT and CDR2 is YYREEE (reference sequence). This CDR3 is 17 amino acids long. CDR3 region: CASSSGLAGPSTDTQYF. The CDR3 DNA is TGTGCCAGCAGCTCGGGACTAGCGGGTCCTAGCACAGATACGCAGTATTTT. The full variable domain, rest sourced from reference TRBV5-4 and TRBJ2-3, is ETGVTQSPTHLIKTRGQQVTLRCSSQSGHNTVSWYQQALGQGPQFIFQYYREEENGRGNFPPRFSGLQFPNYSSELNVNALELDDSALYLCASSSGLAGPSTDTQYFGPGTRLTVL.

This clone was found a few times. The J gene is TRBJ1-2, the V gene TRBV5-1; TRBD1 matches at 9 bases. Looked up from germline, CDR1 is SGHRS and CDR2 is YFSETQ. This CDR3 contains 15 residues. J was trimmed by 8 bases and V by 0 bases; bases with no gene match: 8. CDR3 DNA sequence: TGCGCCAGCAGCTTGGCCGGCCGGACAGGGGTCGGCTACACCTTC. Residues: CASSLAGRTGVGYTF.

This clone was observed once. The V call is TRBV27, the J call TRBJ2-3; D perhaps matches TRBD1 (6 bases). Trimming left V 5 bases short and J 4 bases short, with 16 bases between. The CDR3 consists of 15 residues. Germline values: CDR1 MNHEY, CDR2 SMNVEV (reference sequence). As DNA, the CDR3 is TGTGCCAGCAGTCCGCCCCCGGACAGTTCAGATACGCAGTATTTT. Residues: CASSPPPDSSDTQYF.

The chain uses TRBV4-2 and TRBJ1-6; D is perhaps TRBD1 (5 bases). In germline, CDR1 is LGHNA, CDR2 YNFKEQ. This CDR3 contains 15 residues. The V gene lost 3 bases and the J gene lost 9 bases, with 15 bases spanning the gap. The CDR3 coding sequence is TGTGCCAGCAGCCAGCTCAGGGTGGCGAGTTCACCCCTCCACTTT. Residues: CASSQLRVASSPLHF.

The CDR3 nucleotides are TGTGCCAGCAGCTCGGGGGTAAACAATGAGCAGTTCTTC. This sequence encodes CASSSGVNNEQFF. The V and J genes are TRBV7-8 and TRBJ2-1, with TRBD2 as a possible D gene (6 bases). V gave up 4 bases and J gave up 5 bases, with 9 bases separating them. CDR3 length: 13 amino acids. Germline V gene data show CDR1 as SGHVS and CDR2 as FQNEAQ.

The rearrangement joins TRBV20-1 to TRBJ2-1; a possible D gene is TRBD1 (5 bases). The germline V gene has CDR1 DFQATT and CDR2 SNEGSKA (reference sequence). Trimming pared 5 bases from V and 15 bases from J, leaving 17 bases between. The CDR3 sequence is 11 residues long. CDR3 protein: CSALGHPERFF. CDR3 nucleotides: TGCAGTGCTCTAGGACACCCCGAAAGGTTCTTC.

This chain uses TRBV7-8 with TRBJ2-7, with TRBD1 matching 7 bases. The CDR3 is 15 amino acids. The V gene end was trimmed by 4 bases and the J gene end by 7 bases; junction bases not matched to a gene: 13. CDR1 and CDR2 from the germline V gene are SGHVS and FQNEAQ. The CDR3 DNA is TGTGCCAGCAGCTCTCAAAGGACAGGTACCCGTGAGCAGTACTTC. This encodes CASSSQRTGTREQYF.

The chain has TRBV5-1 and TRBJ2-1; 12 bases are shared with TRBD2. Per germline, CDR1 SGHRS and CDR2 YFSETQ. The junction had 1 base not matched to a gene; V was cut back by 0 bases and J by 3 bases. The CDR3 contains 16 residues. The CDR3 here is CASSLGTSGVYNEQFF. In DNA form, the CDR3 reads TGCGCCAGCAGCTTGGGGACTAGCGGGGTCTACAATGAGCAGTTCTTC.

The chain combines TRBV28 with TRBJ1-1, with D maybe TRBD1 (6 bases). Germline CDR1 MDHEN, CDR2 SYDVKM. The CDR3 totals 16 residues. Trimming pared 4 bases from V and 1 base from J, leaving 16 bases between. CDR3 nucleotides: TGTGCCAGCAGTTCCGGTGGGGGGGCCGCGAACACTGAAGCTTTCTTT. Amino acid sequence: CASSSGGGAANTEAFF. Together with reference TRBV28 and TRBJ1-1, the CDR3 gives the full variable domain: DVKVTQSSRYLVKRTGEKVFLECVQDMDHENMFWYRQDPGLGLRLIYFSYDVKMKEKGDIPEGYSVSREKKERFSLILESASTNQTSMYLCASSSGGGAANTEAFFGQGTRLTVV.

This rearrangement joins TRBV7-2 to TRBJ2-5; tentatively, D is TRBD1 (5 bases). This CDR3 has 10 amino acids. Deletions cut 8 bases from V and 9 bases from J, with 10 bases between. CDR1 SGHTA and CDR2 FQGNSA come from the germline V gene. The CDR3 loop is CASGANAQYF. The CDR3, as DNA: TGTGCCAGCGGGGCCAATGCCCAGTACTTC.

This clone was detected once. This chain uses TRBV9 with TRBJ1-2; TRBD1 matches at 7 bases. This CDR3 comprises 14 residues. Looked up from germline, CDR1 is SGDLS and CDR2 is YYNGEE. Losses at the gene ends were 4 bases for V and 7 bases for J; bases not matched to a gene: 10. CDR3 nucleotide sequence: TGTGCCAGCAGCCCCGAGACAGGGCCTCTTGGCTACACCTTC. This encodes CASSPETGPLGYTF.

A note on this clone: Different DNA sequences within this sample yield the same CDR3. The chain uses TRBV4-1 and TRBJ1-1, with 8 bases matching TRBD1. The junction had 5 bases not matched to a gene; V was cut back by 1 base and J by 4 bases. The V gene's germline CDR1 is MGHRA and CDR2 YSYEKL. The CDR3 has 15 residues. DNA for the CDR3: TGCGCCAGCAGCCAAGGAAACAGGGGGGGCACTGAAGCTTTCTTT. The encoded protein is CASSQGNRGGTEAFF.

V usage is TRBV3-1 (or the pseudogene TRBV3-2) and J usage is TRBJ2-3, with TRBD2 matching over 12 bases. J was trimmed by 2 bases and V by 0 bases; bases with no gene match: 9. CDR1 is LGHDT and CDR2 is YNNKEL in the germline V gene (reference sequence). CDR3 length equals 19 residues. The CDR3 coding sequence is TGTGCCAGCAGCCAAGATCGTCTACTAGCGGGGGGCCCCACAGATACGCAGTATTTT. Translating it yields CASSQDRLLAGGPTDTQYF.

The chain carries TRBV30 and TRBJ1-6; possible D gene TRBD1, 5 bases. There are 13 residues in the CDR3. V gave up 0 bases and J gave up 9 bases, with 9 bases separating them. Germline values: CDR1 GTSNPN, CDR2 SVGIG (reference sequence). CDR3 loop: CAWSVGQGSPLHF. As DNA, the CDR3 is TGTGCCTGGAGTGTAGGTCAGGGTTCACCCCTCCACTTT.

The rearrangement links TRBV25-1 to TRBJ2-3, with unresolved D. This CDR3 has 12 residues. Per the germline V gene, CDR1 is MGHDK and CDR2 is SYGVNS. The V and J ends lost 3 bases and 4 bases respectively, with 5 bases between them. CDR3 nucleotide sequence: TGTGCCAGCAGTGACAGTGCAGATACGCAGTATTTT. It yields the protein CASSDSADTQYF.